These 25 T cell receptor beta chains originate from one sample sequenced in a study of T cell repertoires in cytomegalovirus infection. TCRdb recomputed calls from the reads with MiXCR, one row per CDR3 protein. The table lists about 270,000 distinct CDR3 sequences, about 20% of them singletons. The antigens these receptors bind are not known. This specimen was cultured PBMCs, taken from culture after CMV antigen stimulation. Receptors originate from a human donor in good health (CMV status not recorded). Some clones in this sample may be carry-over from other donors' samples.

This clonotype appeared many times. The chain uses TRBV7-2 and TRBJ1-1; 10 positions agree with TRBD1. Germline V lookup: CDR1 SGHTA, CDR2 FQGNSA. J gave up 4 bases and V 7 bases, and 9 bases lay outside the gene matches. The length of the CDR3 is 15 residues. The CDR3, as DNA: TGTGCCAGCACCGACCCCGGGACAGGGGTCACTGAAGCTTTCTTT. It translates to CASTDPGTGVTEAFF.

For the CDR3, the DNA is TGTGCCAGCAGTTACTCTGAGATAGCCAAAAACATTCAGTACTTC. Its translation: CASSYSEIAKNIQYF. V gene TRBV6-5 combines with J gene TRBJ2-4; no clear D gene. The V end was cut by 0 bases, the J end by 0 bases, with 6 bases between. The germline V gene has CDR1 MNHEY and CDR2 SVGAGI. The length of the CDR3 is 15 residues.

To note about this clonotype: A single base separates this from a much larger clone, so it may be a read error. The genes are TRBV11-2 and TRBJ1-5; 8 bases match TRBD1. Germline CDR1 is SGHAT and CDR2 is FQNNGV. The CDR3 runs to 15 residues. The CDR3 here is CASGLGDRLNQPQHF. In DNA form, the CDR3 reads TGTGCCAGCGGCTTAGGGGACAGGTTAAATCAGCCCCAGCATTTT. Based on the CDR3 plus reference TRBV11-2 and TRBJ1-5, the full variable domain is EAGVAQSPRYKIIEKRQSVAFWCNPISGHATLYWYQQILGQGPKLLIQFQNNGVVDDSQLPKDRFSAERLKGVDSTLKIQPAKLEDSAVYLCASGLGDRLNQPQHFGDGTRLSIL.

In this sample, this clonotype turned up a few times. This chain connects TRBV7-6 to TRBJ2-2; 11 bases fit TRBD2. V shed 5 bases and J 4 bases; nucleotides not matched to a gene: 9. CDR3 length: 17 residues. From germline, CDR1 is SGHVS and CDR2 FNYEAQ. The CDR3 is CASSQVAGGPGTGELFF. In DNA form, the CDR3 reads TGTGCCAGCAGCCAGGTAGCGGGAGGGCCGGGCACCGGGGAGCTGTTTTTT.

This clonotype was seen ten or more times. The genes are TRBV7-2 and TRBJ2-7, with D perhaps being TRBD1 or TRBD2 (5 bases each). The CDR3 consists of 13 residues. V was trimmed by 5 bases and J by 1 base, leaving 9 bases between them. CDR1 is SGHTA, CDR2 FQGNSA, per germline. In DNA, the CDR3 is TGTGCCAGCAGCCGGGACCTATCCTACGAGCAGTACGTC. It codes for CASSRDLSYEQYV.

This chain connects TRBV7-2 to TRBJ1-5; 11 nucleotides align to TRBD1. There are 15 residues in the CDR3. Trimming took 5 bases from V and 9 from J; bases not matched to a gene: 9. Germline values: CDR1 SGHTA, CDR2 FQGNSA. CDR3 sequence: CASSPGTGGDWPQHF. For the CDR3, the DNA is TGTGCCAGCAGCCCGGGGACAGGGGGAGATTGGCCCCAGCATTTT.

In this sample, this clonotype turned up a few times. The chain recombines TRBV7-2 with TRBJ1-3, with TRBD1 matching over 9 bases. CDR1 and CDR2 from the germline V gene are SGHTA and FQGNSA. V lost 6 bases to trimming and J lost 4 bases; unmatched junction nucleotides: 10. The CDR3 is made up of 16 amino acids. Here the CDR3 reads CASRVTGGYGGNTIYF. CDR3 bases: TGTGCCAGCAGGGTCACAGGGGGCTACGGAGGAAACACCATATATTTT.

This clonotype was seen repeatedly, ten times or more. The V call is TRBV7-2, the J call TRBJ2-7, with D unresolved. Germline values: CDR1 SGHTA, CDR2 FQGNSA. The length of the CDR3 is 9 residues. The CDR3 region is CASSLGQSV. The DNA of the CDR3 is TGTGCCAGCAGCTTAGGTCAGTCAGTC.

The V and J genes are TRBV10-3 and TRBJ2-6, with D possibly TRBD1 on 5 matching bases. Trimming removed 4 bases from V and 2 bases from J, with 6 bases in between. CDR1 is ENHRY and CDR2 is SYGVKD in the germline V gene. The CDR3 length is 14 residues. The CDR3 loop reads CAISGQPGANVLTF. CDR3 sequence (DNA): TGTGCCATCAGTGGACAGCCTGGGGCCAACGTCCTGACTTTC.

This clonotype was seen at least ten times. The chain combines TRBV6-2 or TRBV6-3 with TRBJ2-7; tentatively, D is TRBD1 or TRBD2 (6 bases each). Germline V gene data show CDR1 as MNHEY and CDR2 as SVGEGT. The V end was cut by 7 bases, the J end by 3 bases, with 16 bases between. The CDR3 runs to 14 residues. The CDR3 loop reads CASNIGGVYYEQYF. The CDR3 nucleotides read TGTGCCAGCAACATCGGGGGCGTTTACTACGAGCAGTACTTC.

The V and J genes are TRBV27 and TRBJ1-1; the D is unclear. The CDR3 sequence is 13 residues long. The germline gives CDR1 MNHEY, CDR2 SMNVEV (reference sequence). V gave up 5 bases and J gave up 5 bases, with 12 bases separating them. The CDR3 DNA is TGTGCCAGCAGTCACAAAGGTAGTACTGAAGCTTTCTTT. It codes for CASSHKGSTEAFF.

The chain couples TRBV7-2 to TRBJ2-1; no reliable D call. Germline lookup yields CDR1 SGHTA and CDR2 FQGNSA. The CDR3 runs 16 residues. The V gene lost 5 bases and the J gene lost 7 bases, with 21 bases spanning the gap. CDR3 sequence reads: CASSPQGMPVGNEQFF. CDR3 DNA: TGTGCCAGCAGCCCGCAAGGAATGCCCGTGGGAAATGAGCAGTTCTTC.

This clonotype has only a few counts. The chain has TRBV6-2 or TRBV6-3 and TRBJ1-2; 8 bases align to TRBD1. The J segment lost 8 bases and the V segment lost 8 bases, leaving 13 bases of the junction unmatched. Per the germline V gene, CDR1 is MNHEY and CDR2 is SVGEGT. The CDR3 spans 14 residues. The chain's CDR3 is CASGEIRGPIGYTF. The CDR3 DNA follows: TGTGCCAGCGGGGAGATCAGGGGGCCAATCGGCTACACCTTC.

This clonotype was observed many times. The V gene is TRBV7-2, the J gene TRBJ2-7; 8 bases agree with TRBD1. CDR1 is SGHTA and CDR2 is FQGNSA in the germline V gene. CDR3 length: 15 residues. The V and J ends lost 0 bases and 4 bases, in that order; junction bases with no gene match: 5. The CDR3 loop reads CASSLAIGDRYEQYF. In nucleotides, the CDR3 is TGTGCCAGCAGCTTAGCGATAGGGGACAGGTACGAGCAGTACTTC.

Many counts were recorded for this clonotype. CDR3 amino acids: CASSLDGALGEKLFF. For the CDR3, the DNA is TGTGCCAGCAGCTTAGACGGGGCCCTCGGTGAAAAACTGTTTTTT. The genes are TRBV7-2 and TRBJ1-4; TRBD1 is a possible D gene (5 bases). Germline CDR1 SGHTA, CDR2 FQGNSA. The CDR3 length is 15 residues. V dropped 1 base and J dropped 7 bases, with 13 bases sitting between them.

This clonotype has just a few counts. The chain carries TRBV28 and TRBJ2-2; 10 positions agree with TRBD1. The CDR3 has 14 residues. Germline V lookup: CDR1 MDHEN, CDR2 SYDVKM. Trimming took 6 bases from V and 4 from J; bases not matched to a gene: 2. The CDR3 loop reads CASSWTGGTGELFF. In DNA, the CDR3 is TGTGCCAGCAGCTGGACAGGGGGCACCGGGGAGCTGTTTTTT.

V gene TRBV6-2 or TRBV6-3 combines with J gene TRBJ2-7; D may be TRBD1 (5 bases). Germline V gene lookup returns CDR1 MNHEY and CDR2 SVGEGT. Trimming cost V 10 bases and J 3 bases, with 16 bases left between them. The CDR3 is made up of 13 amino acids. CDR3 DNA: TGTGCCACCTCAGGGCGAGCTGTCTACGAGCAGTACTTC. Amino acid sequence: CATSGRAVYEQYF.

This clonotype has only a few counts. The V call is TRBV10-3, the J call TRBJ1-5; 10 nucleotides align to TRBD1. Germline V gene data show CDR1 as ENHRY and CDR2 as SYGVKD. J was trimmed by 3 bases and V by 3 bases; bases with no gene match: 2. The CDR3 has 15 residues. Here the CDR3 reads CAISEGTGVNQPQHF. The CDR3 bases are TGTGCCATCAGTGAAGGGACAGGGGTCAATCAGCCCCAGCATTTT.

This clonotype showed up just a few times. The chain employs TRBV6-2 or TRBV6-3 and TRBJ2-3; unclear D gene. V was pared by 4 bases and J by 2 bases, with 7 bases between. This CDR3 has 13 residues. CDR1 is MNHEY, CDR2 SVGEGT, per germline. The CDR3 DNA follows: TGTGCCAGCAGTTTCGCCTACACAGATACGCAGTATTTT. Translating it yields CASSFAYTDTQYF.

This clonotype was counted ten times or more. V gene TRBV7-2 combines with J gene TRBJ2-7; TRBD2 agrees at 11 bases. Germline values: CDR1 SGHTA, CDR2 FQGNSA. The CDR3 runs 14 residues. The junction had 4 bases not matched to a gene; V was cut back by 5 bases and J by 4 bases. CDR3 sequence: CASSPTSGMYEQYF. The CDR3 nucleotides read TGTGCCAGCAGCCCGACTAGCGGGATGTACGAGCAGTACTTC.

This clonotype has ten or more counts. The chain combines TRBV6-4 with TRBJ2-1; tentative D call: TRBD1 (6 bases). CDR3 length: 15 amino acids. Germline CDR1 and CDR2: MRHNA and SNTAGT. Between the trimmed V and J ends, which lost 0 bases and 0 bases, there was a span of 6 bases. In nucleotides, the CDR3 is TGTGCCAGCAGTGACTCGGACAGCTCCTACAATGAGCAGTTCTTC. Translation gives CASSDSDSSYNEQFF.

The chain couples TRBV28 to TRBJ2-3, with 14 bases aligning to TRBD2. Germline CDR1 MDHEN, CDR2 SYDVKM. V gave up 3 bases and J gave up 2 bases; unmatched junction bases: 7. The CDR3 is 18 amino acids. DNA for the CDR3: TGTGCCAGCAGTTTTCGGGGACTAGCGGGAGACTTCACAGATACGCAGTATTTT. Amino acid sequence: CASSFRGLAGDFTDTQYF.

This clonotype has just a few counts. This chain connects TRBV7-2 to TRBJ2-7; D may be TRBD2 (6 bases). V was trimmed by 1 base and J by 6 bases, leaving 16 bases between them. The CDR3 consists of 15 residues. Germline V gene data show CDR1 as SGHTA and CDR2 as FQGNSA. The CDR3 reads CASSLGPEGDFEQYF. DNA of the CDR3: TGTGCCAGCAGCTTAGGGCCGGAGGGAGATTTCGAGCAGTACTTC.

This clonotype has just a few counts. The CDR3 here is CASSDRVAGNTIYF. The CDR3 nucleotides read TGTGCCAGCTCAGACAGGGTCGCTGGAAACACCATATATTTT. The rearrangement joins TRBV18 to TRBJ1-3; the match to TRBD1 covers 7 bases. Trimming cost V 5 bases and J 2 bases; bases outside gene matches: 3. Germline V gene lookup returns CDR1 KGHSH and CDR2 LQKENI. The CDR3 extends over 14 amino acids. Supplemented by reference TRBV18 and TRBJ1-3, the full variable domain reads NAGVMQNPRHLVRRRGQEARLRCSPMKGHSHVYWYRQLPEEGLKFMVYLQKENIIDESGMPKERFSAEFPKEGPSILRIQQVVRGDSAAYFCASSDRVAGNTIYFGEGSWLTVV.

The chain is built from TRBV7-2 and TRBJ2-1; D is perhaps TRBD2 (6 bases). This CDR3 is built from 14 residues. Trimming cost V 6 bases and J 9 bases, with 18 bases left between them. The germline gives CDR1 SGHTA, CDR2 FQGNSA. The CDR3 region has the DNA TGTGCCAGCAGTTCCCCGAGGGAGGATGCTGAGCAGTTCTTC. This codes for CASSSPREDAEQFF.